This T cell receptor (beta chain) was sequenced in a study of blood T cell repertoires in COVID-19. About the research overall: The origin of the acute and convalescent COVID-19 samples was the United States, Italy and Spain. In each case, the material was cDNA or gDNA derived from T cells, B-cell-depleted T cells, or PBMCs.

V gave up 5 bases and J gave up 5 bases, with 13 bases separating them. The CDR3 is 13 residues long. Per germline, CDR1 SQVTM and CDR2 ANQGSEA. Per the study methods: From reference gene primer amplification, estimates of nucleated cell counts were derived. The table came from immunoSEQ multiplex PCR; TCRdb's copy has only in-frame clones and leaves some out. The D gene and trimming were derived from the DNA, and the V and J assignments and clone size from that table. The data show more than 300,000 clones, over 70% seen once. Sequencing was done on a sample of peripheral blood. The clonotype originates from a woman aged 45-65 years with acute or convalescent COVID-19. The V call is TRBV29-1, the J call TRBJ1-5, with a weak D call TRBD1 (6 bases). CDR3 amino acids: CSVRQGTDQPQHF. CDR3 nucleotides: TGCAGCGTTCGGCAGGGGACGGATCAGCCCCAGCATTTT.